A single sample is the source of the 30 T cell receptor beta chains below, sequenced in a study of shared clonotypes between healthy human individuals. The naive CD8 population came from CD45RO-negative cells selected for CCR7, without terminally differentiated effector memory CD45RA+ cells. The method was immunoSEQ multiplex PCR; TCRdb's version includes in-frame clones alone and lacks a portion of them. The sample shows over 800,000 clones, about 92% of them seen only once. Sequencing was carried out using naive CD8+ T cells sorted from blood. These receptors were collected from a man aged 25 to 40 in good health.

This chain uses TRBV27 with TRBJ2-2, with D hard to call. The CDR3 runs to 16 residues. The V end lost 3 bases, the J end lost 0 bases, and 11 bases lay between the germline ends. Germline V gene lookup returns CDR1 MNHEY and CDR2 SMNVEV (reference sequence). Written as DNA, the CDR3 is TGTGCCAGCAGTTTCCAGGACCTGACGAACACCGGGGAGCTGTTTTTT. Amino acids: CASSFQDLTNTGELFF.

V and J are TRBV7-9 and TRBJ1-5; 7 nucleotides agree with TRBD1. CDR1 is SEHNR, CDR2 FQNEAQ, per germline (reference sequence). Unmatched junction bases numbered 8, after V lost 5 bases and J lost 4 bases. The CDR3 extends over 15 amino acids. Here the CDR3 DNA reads TGTGCCAGCAGCGCCCCGGGACAGCCTAATCAGCCCCAGCATTTT. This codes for CASSAPGQPNQPQHF.

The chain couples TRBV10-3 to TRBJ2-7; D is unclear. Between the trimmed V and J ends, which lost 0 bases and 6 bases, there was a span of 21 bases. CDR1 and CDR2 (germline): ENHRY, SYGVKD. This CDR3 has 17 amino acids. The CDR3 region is CAISESCEVTLVCEQYF. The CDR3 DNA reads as TGTGCCATCAGTGAGTCGTGCGAGGTTACTCTCGTCTGCGAGCAGTACTTC.

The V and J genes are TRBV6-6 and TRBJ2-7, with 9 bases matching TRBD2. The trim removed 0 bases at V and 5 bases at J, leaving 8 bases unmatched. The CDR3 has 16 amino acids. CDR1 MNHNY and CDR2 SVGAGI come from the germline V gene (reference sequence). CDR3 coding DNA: TGTGCCAGCAGTTACTCGGGTAGCGGGAGAGCCGACGAGCAGTACTTC. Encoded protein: CASSYSGSGRADEQYF.

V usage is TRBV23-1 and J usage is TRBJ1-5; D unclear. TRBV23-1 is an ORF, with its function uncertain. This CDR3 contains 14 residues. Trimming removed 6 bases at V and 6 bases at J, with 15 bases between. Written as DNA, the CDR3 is TGCGCCAGCAGCCCCCCGGGGAGATGTCAGCCCCAGCATTTT. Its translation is CASSPPGRCQPQHF.

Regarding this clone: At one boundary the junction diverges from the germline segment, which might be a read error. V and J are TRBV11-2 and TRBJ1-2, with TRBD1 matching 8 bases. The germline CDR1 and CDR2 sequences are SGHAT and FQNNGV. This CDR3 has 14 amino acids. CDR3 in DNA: TGTGCCAGCAGCCTAGACAGGGGTTACTATGGCTACACCTTC. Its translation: CASSLDRGYYGYTF. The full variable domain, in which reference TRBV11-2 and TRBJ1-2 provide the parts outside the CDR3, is EAGVAQSPRYKIIEKRQSVAFWCNPISGHATLYWYQQILGQGPKLLIQFQNNGVVDDSQLPKDRFSAERLKGVDSTLKIQPAKLEDSAVYLCASSLDRGYYGYTFGSGTRLTVV.

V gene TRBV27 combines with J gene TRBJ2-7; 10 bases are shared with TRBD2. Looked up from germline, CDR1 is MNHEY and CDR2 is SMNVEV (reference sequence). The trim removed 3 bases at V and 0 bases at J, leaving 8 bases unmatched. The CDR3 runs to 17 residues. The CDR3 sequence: CASSLGVAGGLSYEQYF. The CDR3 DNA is TGTGCCAGCAGTTTGGGGGTAGCGGGAGGCCTCTCCTACGAGCAGTACTTC.

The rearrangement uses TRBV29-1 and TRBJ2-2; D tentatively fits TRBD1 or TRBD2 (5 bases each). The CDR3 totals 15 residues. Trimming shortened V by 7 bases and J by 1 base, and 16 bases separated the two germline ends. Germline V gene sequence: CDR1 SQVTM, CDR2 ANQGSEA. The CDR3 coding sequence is TGCAGCGCCATGGGGACCGCCCAGAACACCGGGGAGCTGTTTTTT. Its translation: CSAMGTAQNTGELFF.

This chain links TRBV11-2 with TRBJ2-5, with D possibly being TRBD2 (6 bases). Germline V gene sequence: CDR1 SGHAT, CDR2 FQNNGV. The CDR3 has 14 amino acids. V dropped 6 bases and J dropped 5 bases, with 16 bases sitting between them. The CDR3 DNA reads TGTGCCAGCAGTCTGGGACTCCCTAGGGAGACCCAGTACTTC. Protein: CASSLGLPRETQYF.

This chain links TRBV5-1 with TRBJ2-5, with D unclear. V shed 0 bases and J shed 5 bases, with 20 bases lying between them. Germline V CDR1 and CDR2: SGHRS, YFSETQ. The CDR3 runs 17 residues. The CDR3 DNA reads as TGCGCCAGCAGCTTGGATTGGGGATACAATTCGTGGGAGACCCAGTACTTC. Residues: CASSLDWGYNSWETQYF. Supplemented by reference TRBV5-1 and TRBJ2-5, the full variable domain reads KAGVTQTPRYLIKTRGQQVTLSCSPISGHRSVSWYQQTPGQGLQFLFEYFSETQRNKGNFPGRFSGRQFSNSRSEMNVSTLELGDSALYLCASSLDWGYNSWETQYFGPGTRLLVL.

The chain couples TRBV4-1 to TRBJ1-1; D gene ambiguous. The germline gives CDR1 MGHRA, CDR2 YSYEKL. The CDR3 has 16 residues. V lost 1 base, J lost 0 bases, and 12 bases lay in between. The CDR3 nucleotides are TGCGCCAGCAGCCAAGTATTAGGACCTATGAACACTGAAGCTTTCTTT. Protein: CASSQVLGPMNTEAFF.

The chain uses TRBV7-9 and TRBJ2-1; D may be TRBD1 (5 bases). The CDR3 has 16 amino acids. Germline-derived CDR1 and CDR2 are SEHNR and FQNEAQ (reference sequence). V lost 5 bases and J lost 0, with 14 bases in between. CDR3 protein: CASSPAGASSYNEQFF. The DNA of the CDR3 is TGTGCCAGCAGCCCAGCTGGGGCGAGCTCCTACAATGAGCAGTTCTTC. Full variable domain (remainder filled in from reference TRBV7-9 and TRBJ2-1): DTGVSQNPRHKITKRGQNVTFRCDPISEHNRLYWYRQTLGQGPEFLTYFQNEAQLEKSRLLSDRFSAERPKGSFSTLEIQRTEQGDSAMYLCASSPAGASSYNEQFFGPGTRLTVL.

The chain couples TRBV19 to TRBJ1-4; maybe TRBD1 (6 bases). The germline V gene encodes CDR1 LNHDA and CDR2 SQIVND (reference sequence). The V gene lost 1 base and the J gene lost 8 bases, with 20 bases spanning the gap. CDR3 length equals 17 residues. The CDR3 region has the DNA TGTGCCAGTAGTATAGTCTATCCGGTCAGGGGTGACGAAAAACTGTTTTTT. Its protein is CASSIVYPVRGDEKLFF.

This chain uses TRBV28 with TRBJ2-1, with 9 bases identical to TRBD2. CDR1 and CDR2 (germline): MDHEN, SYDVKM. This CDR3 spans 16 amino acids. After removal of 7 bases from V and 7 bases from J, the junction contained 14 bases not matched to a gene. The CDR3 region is CASTIIAGAGWNEQFF. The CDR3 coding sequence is TGTGCCAGCACGATAATAGCGGGAGCGGGGTGGAATGAGCAGTTCTTC. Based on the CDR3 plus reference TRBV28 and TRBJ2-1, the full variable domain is DVKVTQSSRYLVKRTGEKVFLECVQDMDHENMFWYRQDPGLGLRLIYFSYDVKMKEKGDIPEGYSVSREKKERFSLILESASTNQTSMYLCASTIIAGAGWNEQFFGPGTRLTVL.

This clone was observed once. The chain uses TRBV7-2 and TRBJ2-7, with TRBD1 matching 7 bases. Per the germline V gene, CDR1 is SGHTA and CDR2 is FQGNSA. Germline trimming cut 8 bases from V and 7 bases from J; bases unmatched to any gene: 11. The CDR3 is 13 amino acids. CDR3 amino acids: CASGRAGTVEQYF. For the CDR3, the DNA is TGTGCCAGCGGCCGGGCCGGGACAGTTGAGCAGTACTTC.

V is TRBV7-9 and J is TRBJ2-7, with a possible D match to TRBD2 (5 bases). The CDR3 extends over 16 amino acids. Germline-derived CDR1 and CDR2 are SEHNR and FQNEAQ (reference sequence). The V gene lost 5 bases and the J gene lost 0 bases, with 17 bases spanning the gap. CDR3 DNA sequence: TGTGCCAGCAGCCCATCACCCCAGCGGTACTCCTACGAGCAGTACTTC. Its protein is CASSPSPQRYSYEQYF.

The CDR3 DNA is TGTGCCAGCAGCCCTCCAAACTCTGGAAACACCATATATTTT. Protein: CASSPPNSGNTIYF. V is TRBV11-2 and J is TRBJ1-3; D gene ambiguous. Per the germline V gene, CDR1 is SGHAT and CDR2 is FQNNGV. This CDR3 contains 14 residues. V shed 5 bases and J shed 0 bases, with 8 bases lying between them.

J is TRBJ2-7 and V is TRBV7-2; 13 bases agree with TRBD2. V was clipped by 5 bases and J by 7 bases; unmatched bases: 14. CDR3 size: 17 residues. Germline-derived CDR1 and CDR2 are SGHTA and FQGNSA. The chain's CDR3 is CASSHTGTSGKEREQYF. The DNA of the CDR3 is TGTGCCAGCAGCCACACGGGGACTAGCGGGAAGGAGCGAGAGCAGTACTTC. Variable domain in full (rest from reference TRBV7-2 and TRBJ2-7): GAGVSQSPSNKVTEKGKDVELRCDPISGHTALYWYRQSLGQGLEFLIYFQGNSAPDKSGLPSDRFSAERTGGSVSTLTIQRTQQEDSAVYLCASSHTGTSGKEREQYFGPGTRLTVT.

The CDR3 nucleotides read TGTGCCAGCAGCTACTCGGGAGGGTCCGATACGCAGTATTTT. Encoded protein: CASSYSGGSDTQYF. This chain uses TRBV7-3 with TRBJ2-3; 8 bases agree with TRBD2. This CDR3 has 14 amino acids. V gave up 4 bases and J gave up 6 bases; unmatched junction bases: 6. Germline CDR1 SGHTA, CDR2 FQGTGA.

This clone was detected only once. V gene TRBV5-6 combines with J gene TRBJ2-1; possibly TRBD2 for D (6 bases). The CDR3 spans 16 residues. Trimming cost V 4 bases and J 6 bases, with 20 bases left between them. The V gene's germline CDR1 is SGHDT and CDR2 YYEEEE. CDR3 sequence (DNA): TGTGCCAGCAGCCACCCTATGGGGGAGGTCGGCAATGAGCAGTTCTTC. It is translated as CASSHPMGEVGNEQFF.

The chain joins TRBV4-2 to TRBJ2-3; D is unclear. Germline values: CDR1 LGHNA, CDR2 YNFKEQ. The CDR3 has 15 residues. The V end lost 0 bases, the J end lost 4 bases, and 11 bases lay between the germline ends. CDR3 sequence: CASSQEAAGADTQYF. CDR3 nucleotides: TGTGCCAGCAGCCAAGAGGCGGCTGGGGCAGATACGCAGTATTTT.

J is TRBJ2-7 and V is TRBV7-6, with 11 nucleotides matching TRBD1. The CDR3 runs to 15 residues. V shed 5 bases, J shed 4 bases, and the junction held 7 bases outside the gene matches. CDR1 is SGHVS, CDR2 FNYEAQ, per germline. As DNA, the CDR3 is TGTGCCAGCAGCCAGGACAGGGGGCAGGGGTACGAGCAGTACTTC. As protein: CASSQDRGQGYEQYF.

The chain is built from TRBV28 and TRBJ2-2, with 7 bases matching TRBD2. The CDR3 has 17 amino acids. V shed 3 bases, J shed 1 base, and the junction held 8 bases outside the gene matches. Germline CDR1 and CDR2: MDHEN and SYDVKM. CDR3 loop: CASSFPGAGVNTGELFF. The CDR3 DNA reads TGTGCCAGCAGTTTCCCCGGGGCGGGAGTGAACACCGGGGAGCTGTTTTTT.

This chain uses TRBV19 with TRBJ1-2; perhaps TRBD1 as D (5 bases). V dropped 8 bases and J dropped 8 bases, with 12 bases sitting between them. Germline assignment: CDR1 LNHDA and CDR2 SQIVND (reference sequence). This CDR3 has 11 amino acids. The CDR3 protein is CASWAGTGYTF. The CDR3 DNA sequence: TGTGCCAGTTGGGCAGGGACCGGCTACACCTTC.

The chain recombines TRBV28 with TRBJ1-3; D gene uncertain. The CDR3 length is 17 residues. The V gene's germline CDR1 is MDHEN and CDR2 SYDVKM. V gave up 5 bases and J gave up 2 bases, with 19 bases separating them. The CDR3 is CASSRPTLRAPGNTIYF. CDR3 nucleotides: TGTGCCAGCAGTCGTCCTACGCTACGGGCACCTGGAAACACCATATATTTT.

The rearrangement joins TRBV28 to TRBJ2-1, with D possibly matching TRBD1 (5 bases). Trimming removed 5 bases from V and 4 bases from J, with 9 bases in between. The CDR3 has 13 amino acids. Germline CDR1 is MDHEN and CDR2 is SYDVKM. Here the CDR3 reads CASSEPGYNEQFF. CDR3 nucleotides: TGTGCCAGCAGTGAACCAGGGTACAATGAGCAGTTCTTC.

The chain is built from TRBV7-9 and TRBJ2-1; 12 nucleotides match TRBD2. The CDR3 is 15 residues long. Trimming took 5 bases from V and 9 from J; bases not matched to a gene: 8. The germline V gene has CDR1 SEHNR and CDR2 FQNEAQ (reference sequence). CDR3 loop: CASSDRLAGDGEQFF. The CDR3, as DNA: TGTGCCAGCAGCGACAGACTAGCGGGAGACGGTGAGCAGTTCTTC.

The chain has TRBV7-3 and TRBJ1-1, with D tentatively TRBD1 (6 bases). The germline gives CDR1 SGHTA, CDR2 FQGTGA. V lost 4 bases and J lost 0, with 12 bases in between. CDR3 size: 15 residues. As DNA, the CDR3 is TGTGCCAGCAGCTCAAAAGGGGGATTGAACACTGAAGCTTTCTTT. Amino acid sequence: CASSSKGGLNTEAFF.

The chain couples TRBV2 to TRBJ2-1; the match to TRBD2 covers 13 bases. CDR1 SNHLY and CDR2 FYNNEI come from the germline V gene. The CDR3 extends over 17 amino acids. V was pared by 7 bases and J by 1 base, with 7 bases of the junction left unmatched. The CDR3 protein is CASTERLAGGSYNEQFF. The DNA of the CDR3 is TGTGCCAGCACAGAAAGACTAGCGGGAGGATCCTACAATGAGCAGTTCTTC. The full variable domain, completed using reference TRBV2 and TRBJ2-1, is EPEVTQTPSHQVTQMGQEVILRCVPISNHLYFYWYRQILGQKVEFLVSFYNNEISEKSEIFDDQFSVERPDGSNFTLKIRSTKLEDSAMYFCASTERLAGGSYNEQFFGPGTRLTVL.

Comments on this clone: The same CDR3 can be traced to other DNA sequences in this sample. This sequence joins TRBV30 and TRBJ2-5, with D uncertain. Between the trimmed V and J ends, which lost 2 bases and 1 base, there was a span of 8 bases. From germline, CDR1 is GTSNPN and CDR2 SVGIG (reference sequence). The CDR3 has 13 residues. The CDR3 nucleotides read TGTGCCTGGAGTATGGGATCCCAAGAGACCCAGTACTTC. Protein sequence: CAWSMGSQETQYF. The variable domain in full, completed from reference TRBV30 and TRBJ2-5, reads SQTIHQWPATLVQPVGSPLSLECTVEGTSNPNLYWYRQAAGRGLQLLFYSVGIGQISSEVPQNLSASRPQDRQFILSSKKLLLSDSGFYLCAWSMGSQETQYFGPGTRLLVL.